This T cell receptor (beta chain) was documented in a study of CD8+CD57+ T cells in acquired aplastic anemia (dated 2018 in TCRdb). Looking at the study overall: Extracted DNA from sorted CD4+ and CD8+ cells averaged around 3.3 ug, ranging from roughly 0.19 to 27.4 ug. A CD8+CD57+ expansion meant a frequency higher than the mean frequency seen in healthy subjects. General conclusions and limits of the study: Around 30 CD8+ CDR3 sequences were found in both patients and controls but appeared to be highly expressed in patients and within the immunodominant clones of the patients. Patients and healthy controls showed no significant difference in CD8+ Simpson's diversity (P=0.060).

The patients picked for sequencing were ones in whom flow cytometry had shown an expansion of CD8+CD57+ cells. Every patient had severe acquired aplastic anemia, diagnosed using the International Study of Aplastic Anemia and Agranulocytosis and Camitta criteria. No therapy had been received by the patients at the time of blood sampling. TCR repertoires of sorted CD4+ and CD8+ blood T cells from severe aplastic anemia patients and healthy subjects were deep-sequenced in the study. Patients were enrolled under clinicaltrials.gov protocols 00001620, 01623167, 00001397, 00071045, 00081523 and 00961064 in the USA. Ficoll-Paque density gradient centrifugation was used to isolate peripheral blood mononuclear cells. Before DNA extraction, CD4+ and CD8+ T cells were sorted with FACS or magnetic beads. For CDR1 and CDR2, the germline V gene (reference sequence) lists SEHNR and FQNEAQ. Reading from cysteine to phenylalanine, the CDR3 counts 13 amino acids. Only the CDR3 region is kept as DNA, spanning 39 bases read in frame from base 1.

Turning to this clonotype: Its target antigen remains unknown. The junction departs from germline at one end; a sequencing error may be responsible.

Genomic DNA was used as template for profiling of TCR beta VDJ combinations and CDR3 sequences. An Illumina HiSeq 2000 was the platform used for TCR repertoire sequencing. As for the original processing: TRBV/TRBJ rearrangement plots, CDR3 size and DJ length profiles, and Simpson's diversity index were used to assess repertoires. The most abundant DNA sequence in the deep sequencing data was taken as the immunodominant clone. CDR3 amino acid sequences were screened for sharing across subjects and were compared with published repertoires and the VDJdb database. TCRdb trimmed public reads at Q25 via fastp, called clones via MiXCR and kept in-frame beta chains. Under each unique CDR3 protein, matching rows form one entry showing the most common genes and DNA. What appears here as the V and J calls and clone size reflects TCRdb's work, not the paper's. This sample lists about 270,000 distinct CDR3 sequences; 82% were detected once. The ten top clones hold approximately 42% of the sample.

The sequenced sample consisted of sorted CD4+, CD8+, or CD8+CD57+ T cells (not recorded which) from PBMCs. This clonotype originated in a human donor with aplastic anemia. The chain is encoded by TRBV7-9 joined to TRBJ2-3; matching of 5 bases hints at TRBD2 as the D gene. The CDR3 region reads CASGYEGTETQYF. The base sequence is TGTGCCAGCGGCTACGAGGGCACAGAGACGCAGTATTTT. Beyond the CDR3, the reference TRBV7-9 and TRBJ2-3 genes provide the residues; the full variable domain reads: DTGVSQNPRHKITKRGQNVTFRCDPISEHNRLYWYRQTLGQGPEFLTYFQNEAQLEKSRLLSDRFSAERPKGSFSTLEIQRTEQGDSAMYLCASGYEGTETQYFGPGTRLTVL.